What follows are 24 T cell receptor beta chains derived from one specimen sequenced in a study of CD8 T cells in ankylosing spondylitis. One entry per CDR3 protein results from TCRdb running MiXCR on the 5' RACE reads. The sample yields roughly 120,000 distinct CDR3 sequences, around 13% seen once. Sequenced input: blood, either unsorted or a sorted T cell fraction (not recorded which). All receptors derive from a female donor with ankylosing spondylitis or in good health (not recorded which).

This clonotype appeared a few times. V is TRBV6-2 or TRBV6-3 and J is TRBJ2-1; 7 bases line up with TRBD2. The CDR3 contains 15 residues. J lost 4 bases, V lost 2 bases, and 5 bases had no gene match. Germline V lookup: CDR1 MNHEY, CDR2 SVGEGT. For the CDR3, the DNA is TGTGCCAGCAGTTACGCTGGCGGGGGATACAATGAGCAGTTCTTC. This codes for CASSYAGGGYNEQFF.

This clonotype was recorded a few times. The chain recombines TRBV7-2 with TRBJ2-5, with 12 bases lining up with TRBD2. CDR1 and CDR2 (germline): SGHTA, FQGNSA. The CDR3 sequence is 14 residues long. V was pared by 3 bases and J by 5 bases, with 1 base of the junction left unmatched. The CDR3 sequence is CASSFGLAGETQYF. The DNA of the CDR3 is TGTGCCAGCAGCTTTGGACTAGCGGGGGAGACCCAGTACTTC.

This clonotype has a count of ten or more. The V gene is TRBV12-3 or TRBV12-4, the J gene TRBJ2-1; D possibly corresponds to TRBD2 (6 bases). The V end lost 6 bases, the J end lost 9 bases, and 9 bases lay between the germline ends. The CDR3 is 11 residues long. The CDR3 is CASSPTSEQFF. CDR3 nucleotides: TGTGCCAGCAGCCCGACTAGTGAGCAGTTCTTC.

As to this clonotype: A much larger clone lies one base from this, so it may be a read error. This chain connects TRBV28 to TRBJ2-7; 10 bases agree with TRBD1. Looked up from germline, CDR1 is MDHEN and CDR2 is SYDVKM. There are 15 residues in the CDR3. In DNA, the CDR3 is TGTGCCGGCAGTGAGGACAGGGGGACATCCTACGAGCAGTACTTC. This sequence encodes CAGSEDRGTSYEQYF. Full variable domain (rest looked up from reference TRBV28 and TRBJ2-7): DVKVTQSSRYLVKRTGEKVFLECVQDMDHENMFWYRQDPGLGLRLIYFSYDVKMKEKGDIPEGYSVSREKKERFSLILESASTNQTSMYLCAGSEDRGTSYEQYFGPGTRLTVT.

This clonotype was counted between two and nine times. The chain carries TRBV7-9 and TRBJ2-7, with no clear D. V lost 0 bases and J lost 5, with 17 bases in between. This CDR3 is built from 16 residues. Germline V gene data show CDR1 as SEHNR and CDR2 as FQNEAQ (reference sequence). The CDR3 is CASSLALGQELDEQYF. The CDR3 DNA reads TGTGCCAGCAGCTTAGCCCTGGGTCAGGAACTCGACGAGCAGTACTTC.

This clonotype appeared many times. V usage is TRBV5-1 and J usage is TRBJ2-1; 10 nucleotides align to TRBD2. V dropped 2 bases and J dropped 8; count of bases not matched to a gene: 4. This CDR3 contains 14 residues. Germline V gene lookup returns CDR1 SGHRS and CDR2 YFSETQ. The CDR3: CASSLGTSAYEQFF. For the CDR3, the DNA is TGCGCCAGCAGCTTAGGGACTAGCGCCTATGAGCAGTTCTTC.

In DNA form, the CDR3 reads TGCGCCAGCAGCTTGAGGGCCTCCGAAACCGGGGAGCTGTTTTTT. This codes for CASSLRASETGELFF. The chain is built from TRBV5-1 and TRBJ2-2, with unresolved D. The V end was cut by 1 base, the J end by 5 bases, with 12 bases between. From germline, CDR1 is SGHRS and CDR2 YFSETQ. This CDR3 spans 15 amino acids.

The chain links TRBV28 to TRBJ2-1; 7 positions agree with TRBD2. There are 14 residues in the CDR3. Losses at the gene ends were 3 bases for V and 7 bases for J; bases not matched to a gene: 6. Germline assignment: CDR1 MDHEN and CDR2 SYDVKM. CDR3 sequence: CASSLWSGTNEQFF. The CDR3, as DNA: TGTGCCAGCAGTTTGTGGAGCGGGACGAATGAGCAGTTCTTC. Full variable domain (remainder filled in from reference TRBV28 and TRBJ2-1): DVKVTQSSRYLVKRTGEKVFLECVQDMDHENMFWYRQDPGLGLRLIYFSYDVKMKEKGDIPEGYSVSREKKERFSLILESASTNQTSMYLCASSLWSGTNEQFFGPGTRLTVL.

The DNA of the CDR3 is TGTGCCAGCAGTTTTGGCCTTACGCAGTATTTT. Residues: CASSFGLTQYF. The chain recombines TRBV27 with TRBJ2-3; no firm D call. The length of the CDR3 is 11 residues. Germline assignment: CDR1 MNHEY and CDR2 SMNVEV (reference sequence). Trimming removed 3 bases from V and 8 bases from J, with 6 bases in between.

This clonotype was detected many times. J is TRBJ1-3 and V is TRBV12-3 or TRBV12-4, with D possibly matching TRBD1 (5 bases). V was cut by 6 bases and J by 3 bases, with 18 bases left in between. The CDR3 has 16 residues. CDR3 coding DNA: TGTGCCAGCAGCCCCGTGTGGGGACTCTATGGAAACACCATATATTTT. The encoded protein is CASSPVWGLYGNTIYF.

In this sample, this clonotype turned up many times. The V gene is TRBV10-3, the J gene TRBJ2-7; 7 bases map to TRBD1. CDR1 and CDR2 (germline): ENHRY, SYGVKD. The J segment lost 6 bases and the V segment lost 1 base, leaving 3 bases of the junction unmatched. The CDR3 sequence is 13 residues long. The DNA for the CDR3 is TGTGCCATCAGTGAGTTGGGACAGCTCGAGCAGTACTTC. It codes for CAISELGQLEQYF.

The chain joins TRBV5-1 to TRBJ1-1, with a weak D call TRBD1 (5 bases). Trimming pared 5 bases from V and 0 bases from J, leaving 8 bases between. CDR1 is SGHRS and CDR2 is YFSETQ in the germline V gene. The CDR3 contains 13 residues. The CDR3 loop is CASSGGLNTEAFF. The CDR3, as DNA: TGCGCCAGCAGTGGGGGTTTGAACACTGAAGCTTTCTTT. Drawing the rest from reference TRBV5-1 and TRBJ1-1, the complete variable domain is KAGVTQTPRYLIKTRGQQVTLSCSPISGHRSVSWYQQTPGQGLQFLFEYFSETQRNKGNFPGRFSGRQFSNSRSEMNVSTLELGDSALYLCASSGGLNTEAFFGQGTRLTVV.

This clonotype was observed a few times. The rearrangement joins TRBV5-1 to TRBJ2-1; 7 bases line up with TRBD2. V dropped 7 bases and J dropped 8; count of bases not matched to a gene: 15. CDR3 length: 15 residues. Germline CDR1 reads SGHRS; CDR2 reads YFSETQ. The CDR3 is CASQRGGTTADEQFF. CDR3 sequence (DNA): TGCGCCAGCCAACGTGGCGGGACTACAGCCGATGAGCAGTTCTTC.

This clonotype was detected a few times. The chain is built from TRBV6-1 and TRBJ1-2; 9 bases align to TRBD1. There are 18 residues in the CDR3. Looked up from germline, CDR1 is MNHNS and CDR2 is SASEGT. With 5 bases clipped from V and 4 bases from J, the junction kept 17 bases outside the gene matches. For the CDR3, the DNA is TGTGCCAGCAGTACCAGGCGGGGACAGGGAGGAAGGTCCTATGGCTACACCTTC. Translation: CASSTRRGQGGRSYGYTF.

This clonotype has ten or more counts. The chain has TRBV11-2 and TRBJ2-1, with TRBD2 identical over 9 bases. There are 14 residues in the CDR3. Looked up from germline, CDR1 is SGHAT and CDR2 is FQNNGV. The V and J ends lost 6 bases and 14 bases, in that order; junction bases with no gene match: 14. The DNA of the CDR3 is TGTGCCAGCAGGAAAATAGCGGGGGTCACGAAGGAGTTCTTC. Translation: CASRKIAGVTKEFF.

This clonotype was recorded many times. The chain is built from TRBV20-1 and TRBJ2-2; the D is unclear. The CDR3 has 12 amino acids. Germline CDR1 DFQATT, CDR2 SNEGSKA (reference sequence). V lost 3 bases, J lost 6 bases, and 8 bases lay in between. The CDR3 protein is CSASGFAGELFF. DNA for the CDR3: TGCAGTGCTAGTGGTTTCGCCGGGGAGCTGTTTTTT.

This clonotype occurred a few times. The chain has TRBV29-1 and TRBJ2-7; D uncertain. V was clipped by 0 bases and J by 5 bases, with 23 bases between them. This CDR3 has 17 amino acids. Germline V gene sequence: CDR1 SQVTM, CDR2 ANQGSEA. CDR3 sequence (DNA): TGCAGCGTTGAAGAGTGGGTGGAGTCCCTTGGGTTCCACGAGCAGTACTTC. Translation: CSVEEWVESLGFHEQYF.

This clonotype was seen only a few times. The gene calls are TRBV5-1 and TRBJ2-3; TRBD2 matches at 9 bases. The ends lost 3 bases at V and 4 bases at J; junction bases unmatched: 9. The CDR3 consists of 16 residues. The V gene's germline CDR1 is SGHRS and CDR2 YFSETQ. The CDR3 DNA reads TGCGCCAGCAGCTCCGCGGCGGGGGGGCTACCAGATACGCAGTATTTT. The encoded protein is CASSSAAGGLPDTQYF.

The table lists this clonotype with many counts. V and J are TRBV12-3 or TRBV12-4 and TRBJ2-1; TRBD2 might be the D (6 bases). The CDR3 is made up of 13 amino acids. Trimming pared 1 base from V and 9 bases from J, leaving 10 bases between. This CDR3 is CASSLGVAAEQFF. In nucleotides, the CDR3 is TGTGCCAGCAGTTTAGGGGTAGCGGCTGAGCAGTTCTTC.

Only a few counts were recorded for this clonotype. V is TRBV11-2 and J is TRBJ2-6; tentative D call: TRBD1 (6 bases). This CDR3 has 21 residues. Germline assignment: CDR1 SGHAT and CDR2 FQNNGV. The V gene lost 5 bases and the J gene lost 2 bases, with 28 bases spanning the gap. The DNA for the CDR3 is TGTGCCAGCAGCGTGCTCCTGGGATCAGGGGCTCTGCTTGCTGGGGCCAACGTCCTGACTTTC. As protein: CASSVLLGSGALLAGANVLTF.

This clonotype was seen only a few times. Written as DNA, the CDR3 is TGTGCCAGCAGTTTAGCCCGAGGAGCTAGCGGGGGCCAAGAGACCCAGTACTTC. As protein: CASSLARGASGGQETQYF. This chain uses TRBV12-3 or TRBV12-4 with TRBJ2-5; 10 bases align to TRBD2. Trimming removed 0 bases from V and 1 base from J; junction bases left unmatched: 8. This CDR3 spans 18 amino acids.

This clonotype has ten or more counts. The CDR3, as DNA: TGTGCCAGCAGTACAGGGGGCCTGCGGTCCGGGGAGCTGTTTTTT. Translated, it gives CASSTGGLRSGELFF. The chain carries TRBV27 and TRBJ2-2; 9 bases map to TRBD1. Trimming removed 5 bases from V and 6 bases from J; junction bases left unmatched: 7. The CDR3 has 15 residues. The germline V gene encodes CDR1 MNHEY and CDR2 SMNVEV (reference sequence).

A few counts support this clonotype. V is TRBV25-1 and J is TRBJ2-1; D ambiguous. The germline V and J ends were trimmed by 4 bases and 4 bases, with 11 bases remaining between them. CDR3 length: 14 amino acids. The germline V gene encodes CDR1 MGHDK and CDR2 SYGVNS. The CDR3 region has the DNA TGTGCCAGCAGTGTTCGGAAAGCATACAATGAGCAGTTCTTC. Translation gives CASSVRKAYNEQFF. The variable domain in full, completed from reference TRBV25-1 and TRBJ2-1, reads EADIYQTPRYLVIGTGKKITLECSQTMGHDKMYWYQQDPGMELHLIHYSYGVNSTEKGDLSSESTVSRIRTEHFPLTLESARPSHTSQYLCASSVRKAYNEQFFGPGTRLTVL.

This clonotype has at least ten counts. The chain uses TRBV12-3 or TRBV12-4 and TRBJ2-1; 7 bases are shared with TRBD2. The J segment lost 7 bases and the V segment lost 2 bases, leaving 8 bases of the junction unmatched. The CDR3 consists of 15 residues. CDR3 DNA: TGTGCCAGCAGTTTAAGAGGAGCGGGAAGGAATGAGCAGTTCTTC. This gives the protein CASSLRGAGRNEQFF.